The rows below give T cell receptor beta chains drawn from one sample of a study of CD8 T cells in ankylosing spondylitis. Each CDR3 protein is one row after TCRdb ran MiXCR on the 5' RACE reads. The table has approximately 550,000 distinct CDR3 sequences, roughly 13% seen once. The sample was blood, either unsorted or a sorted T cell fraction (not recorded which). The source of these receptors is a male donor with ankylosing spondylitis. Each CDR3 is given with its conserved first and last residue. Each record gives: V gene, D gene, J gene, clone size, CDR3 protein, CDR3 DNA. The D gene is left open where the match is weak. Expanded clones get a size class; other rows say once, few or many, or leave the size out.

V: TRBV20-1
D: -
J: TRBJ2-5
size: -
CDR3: CSAGPGPQETQYF
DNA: TGCAGTGCTGGACCGGGGCCTCAAGAGACCCAGTACTTC

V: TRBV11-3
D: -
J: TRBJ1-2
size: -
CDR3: CASSLDRGRLVRGYTF
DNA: TGTGCCAGCAGCTTAGATCGCGGCAGGCTAGTCCGGGGCTACACCTTC

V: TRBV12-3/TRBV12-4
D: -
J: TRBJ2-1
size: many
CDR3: CASSLLDFRNEQFF
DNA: TGTGCCAGCAGTTTATTAGATTTCCGCAATGAGCAGTTCTTC

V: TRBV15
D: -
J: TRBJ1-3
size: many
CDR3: CATSRDEGAGNTIYF
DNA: TGTGCCACCAGCAGAGATGAGGGGGCTGGAAACACCATATATTTT

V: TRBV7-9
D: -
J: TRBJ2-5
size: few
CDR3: CASSYDRYQETQYF
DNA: TGTGCCAGCAGCTACGACAGGTACCAAGAGACCCAGTACTTC

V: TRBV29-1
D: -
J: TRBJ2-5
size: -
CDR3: CSVTFGGLGETQYF
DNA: TGCAGCGTGACATTCGGGGGTCTGGGAGAGACCCAGTACTTC

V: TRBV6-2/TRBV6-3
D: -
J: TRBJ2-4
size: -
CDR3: CASSYPLPGLGENIQYF
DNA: TGTGCCAGCAGTTACCCCCTCCCGGGCCTTGGGGAAAACATTCAGTACTTC

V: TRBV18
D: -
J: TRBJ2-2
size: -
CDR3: CASSPNGRSTGELFF
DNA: TGTGCCAGCTCACCAAATGGACGTTCCACCGGGGAGCTGTTTTTT

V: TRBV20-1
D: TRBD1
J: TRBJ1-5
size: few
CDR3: CSAGTGKSNQPQHF
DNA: TGCAGTGCTGGGACAGGAAAGAGCAATCAGCCCCAGCATTTT

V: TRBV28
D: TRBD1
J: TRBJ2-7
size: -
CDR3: CASSSAGGLYEQYF
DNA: TGTGCCAGCAGTTCCGCAGGGGGCTTGTACGAGCAGTACTTC

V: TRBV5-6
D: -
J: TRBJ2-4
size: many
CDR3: CASKAPSEGGIQYF
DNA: TGTGCCAGCAAAGCCCCTAGCGAAGGGGGCATTCAGTACTTC

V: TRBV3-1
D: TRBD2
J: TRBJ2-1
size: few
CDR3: CASSQGWGASGSHEQFF
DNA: TGTGCCAGCAGCCAAGGATGGGGGGCTAGCGGGAGTCATGAGCAGTTCTTC

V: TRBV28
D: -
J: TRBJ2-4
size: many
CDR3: CASSLGHWENIQYF
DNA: TGTGCCAGCAGTTTAGGACACTGGGAAAACATTCAGTACTTC

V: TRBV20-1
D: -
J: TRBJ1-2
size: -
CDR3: CSAPPGGSGGYTF
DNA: TGCAGTGCTCCCCCTGGGGGATCTGGAGGCTACACCTTC

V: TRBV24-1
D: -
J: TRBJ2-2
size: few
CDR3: CATGDTGELFF
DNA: TGTGCCACCGGAGACACCGGGGAGCTGTTTTTT

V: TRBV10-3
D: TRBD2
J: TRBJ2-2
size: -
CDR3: CASRFGTSAPELFF
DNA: TGTGCCAGCCGATTCGGGACTAGCGCGCCTGAGCTGTTTTTT